A selection of T cell receptor beta chains follows, all from one sample in a study of regulatory T cells in long-lasting Graves disease. TCRdb redid the calling of the multiplex PCR reads with MiXCR, one entry per CDR3 protein. The data show 350,000 to 500,000 distinct CDR3 sequences, 14% seen once. These sequences were also reported in another study, on T cells in Graves' hyperthyroidism and ophthalmopathy.

The material was peripheral blood mononuclear cells (PBMCs), obtained at new diagnosis, from a patient treated with antithyroid drugs. These receptors all stem from a woman aged 45 to 65 with Graves disease. CDR3s include the opening cysteine and the closing phenylalanine or tryptophan. D genes are given only for firm matches. Size is stated for part of the rows, as once, few or many counts, or as a class when the clone is expanded.

>TRBJ1-1|TRBV12-3/TRBV12-4|many|NA
CASSPLENTEAFF
TGTGCCAGCAGCCCCCTCGAGAACACTGAAGCTTTCTTT
>TRBJ2-1|TRBV7-3|many|NA
CASSLNAGTHDEQFF
TGTGCCAGCAGCTTAAATGCGGGGACCCATGATGAGCAGTTCTTC
>TRBJ2-7|TRBV7-9|many|NA
CASSLPPRASGYEQYF
TGTGCCAGCAGCTTACCCCCGCGAGCCAGTGGCTACGAGCAGTACTTC
>TRBJ2-5|TRBV5-1|many|TRBD1
CASSLRGHSETQYF
TGCGCCAGCAGCTTGAGGGGGCACTCGGAGACCCAGTACTTC
>TRBJ1-1|TRBV2|many|NA
CATLERVEAFF
TGTGCGACTCTTGAGAGGGTTGAAGCTTTCTTT
>TRBJ1-2|TRBV27|many|NA
CASSTRQGYGYTF
TGTGCCAGCAGCACACGGCAGGGGTATGGCTACACCTTC
>TRBJ2-1|TRBV6-1|many|NA
CASTEGRGSWNEQFF
TGTGCCAGCACCGAAGGGAGGGGGTCTTGGAATGAGCAGTTCTTC
>TRBJ1-5|TRBV30|many|NA
CAWSPWDISNNQPQHF
TGTGCCTGGAGTCCCTGGGACATTTCAAACAATCAGCCCCAGCATTTT
>TRBJ2-2|TRBV20-1|NA|NA
CSAPLEDRTGELFF
TGCAGTGCTCCACTGGAAGACAGGACCGGGGAGCTGTTTTTT
>TRBJ1-5|TRBV7-3|many|NA
CASSQRQRSNQPQHF
TGTGCCAGCAGCCAAAGACAGAGAAGCAATCAGCCCCAGCATTTT
>TRBJ2-1|TRBV9|few|NA
CASSVAPGAGRLEQFF
TGTGCCAGCAGCGTAGCCCCGGGAGCAGGTCGACTCGAGCAGTTCTTC
>TRBJ2-7|TRBV12-3/TRBV12-4|many|TRBD1
CASSLSGQGYEQYF
TGTGCCAGCAGTTTATCGGGACAGGGTTACGAGCAGTACTTC
>TRBJ2-3|TRBV5-1|NA|TRBD2
CASSSRDYTDTQYF
TGCGCCAGCAGCAGCCGGGACTACACAGATACGCAGTATTTT
>TRBJ2-2|TRBV9|many|TRBD2
CASSVGLAGHTGELFF
TGTGCCAGCAGCGTAGGACTAGCGGGACACACCGGGGAGCTGTTTTTT
>TRBJ2-7|TRBV27|many|TRBD2
CASRGAGGLDEQYF
TGTGCCAGCAGGGGGGCGGGAGGGTTGGACGAGCAGTACTTC
>TRBJ1-6|TRBV20-1|many|NA
CSARSWGGETYNSPLHF
TGCAGTGCTAGATCATGGGGGGGGGAGACGTATAATTCACCCCTCCACTTT
>TRBJ2-5|TRBV7-9|few|TRBD1
CASSTWTGTSEETQYF
TGTGCCAGCAGCACCTGGACAGGTACGTCGGAAGAGACCCAGTACTTC
>TRBJ2-2|TRBV7-8|few|TRBD2
CASSLALGGGFYGELFF
TGTGCCAGCAGCTTAGCGCTCGGGGGAGGGTTTTACGGGGAGCTGTTTTTT
>TRBJ2-3|TRBV4-1|few|NA
CASSPGHGTDTQYF
TGTGCCAGCAGCCCCGGACACGGCACAGATACGCAGTATTTT
>TRBJ1-2|TRBV29-1|many|NA
CSVARDGEYGYTF
TGCAGCGTGGCGCGGGACGGAGAATATGGCTACACCTTC
>TRBJ2-3|TRBV19|many|NA
CASSIGADTDTQYF
TGTGCCAGTAGTATAGGAGCGGACACAGATACGCAGTATTTT
>TRBJ1-6|TRBV20-1|many|NA
CSARDRNNSPLHF
TGCAGTGCTAGGGACCGGAATAATTCACCCCTCCACTTT
>TRBJ1-2|TRBV5-5|NA|TRBD1
CASSPLTGDYGYTF
TGTGCCAGCAGCCCACTCACAGGGGATTATGGCTACACCTTC
>TRBJ2-1|TRBV6-2/TRBV6-3|many|NA
CASSGSLALYNEQFF
TGTGCCAGCAGTGGGTCGCTAGCATTATACAATGAGCAGTTCTTC
>TRBJ2-1|TRBV28|many|TRBD2
CASSKGLAGPRHNEQFF
TGTGCCAGCAGTAAAGGACTAGCGGGACCCCGCCACAATGAGCAGTTCTTC
>TRBJ2-2|TRBV12-3/TRBV12-4|many|TRBD2
CASSLYGTSTGELFF
TGTGCCAGCAGTTTATATGGGACTAGTACCGGGGAGCTGTTTTTT
>TRBJ2-3|TRBV5-1|many|TRBD2
CASSLASGSATDTQYF
TGCGCCAGCAGCTTGGCTAGCGGGAGCGCAACAGATACGCAGTATTTT
>TRBJ2-7|TRBV7-2|NA|TRBD1
CASSLRDRGFYEQYF
TGTGCCAGCAGCCTCAGGGACAGGGGATTCTACGAGCAGTACTTC
>TRBJ2-4|TRBV3-1|NA|NA
CASSETRSPKNIQYF
TGTGCCAGCAGCGAGACTAGATCACCCAAAAACATTCAGTACTTC
>TRBJ2-3|TRBV18|many|NA
CASSPPVNTDTQYF
TGTGCCAGCTCACCACCGGTGAACACAGATACGCAGTATTTT
>TRBJ1-1|TRBV6-1|many|NA
CASSEPAGYTEAFF
TGTGCCAGCAGTGAACCGGCAGGGTATACTGAAGCTTTCTTT
>TRBJ2-1|TRBV3-1|many|TRBD2
CASSPSLAGAHNEQFF
TGTGCCAGCAGCCCCAGTCTAGCGGGGGCTCACAATGAGCAGTTCTTC
>TRBJ2-7|TRBV5-4|NA|NA
CASSLGVGAGSYYEQYF
TGTGCCAGCAGCTTGGGGGTTGGGGCAGGGAGTTACTACGAGCAGTACTTC
>TRBJ1-6|TRBV4-1|NA|NA
CASSQPERVAGSPLHF
TGCGCCAGCAGCCAACCAGAGAGGGTGGCCGGTTCACCCCTCCACTTT
>TRBJ1-1|TRBV19|NA|NA
CASMAGEMNTEAFF
TGTGCCAGTATGGCGGGGGAAATGAACACTGAAGCTTTCTTT
>TRBJ1-2|TRBV18|few|NA
CASSPSHNSPNYGYTF
TGTGCCAGCTCACCATCCCATAACAGTCCTAACTATGGCTACACCTTC
>TRBJ1-5|TRBV5-8|many|NA
CASSPEVDQPQHF
TGTGCCAGCAGCCCGGAGGTGGATCAGCCCCAGCATTTT
>TRBJ2-1|TRBV6-5|few|TRBD2
CASSFFLAGAFNEQFF
TGTGCCAGCAGTTTCTTTCTAGCGGGAGCCTTCAATGAGCAGTTCTTC
>TRBJ2-1|TRBV6-1|NA|TRBD1
CAITTPTGYNEQFF
TGTGCCATCACTACTCCGACAGGGTACAATGAGCAGTTCTTC
>TRBJ1-5|TRBV20-1|NA|TRBD1
CSARLPAVGGQGARQPQHF
TGCAGTGCTAGATTACCCGCGGTGGGGGGGCAGGGGGCCCGTCAGCCCCAGCATTTT
>TRBJ2-3|TRBV10-3|few|TRBD1
CAIRGQGQWFSDTQYF
TGTGCCATCAGAGGACAGGGACAATGGTTTTCGGATACGCAGTATTTT
>TRBJ1-2|TRBV28|NA|NA
CASSTYSYGYTF
TGTGCCAGCAGTACTTACAGTTATGGCTACACCTTC
>TRBJ2-3|TRBV5-1|many|NA
CASSLDEASDTQYF
TGCGCCAGCAGCTTGGACGAGGCGTCAGATACGCAGTATTTT
>TRBJ1-4|TRBV6-6|NA|NA
CASSYSAGYNEKLFF
TGTGCCAGCAGTTACTCGGCAGGGTATAATGAAAAACTGTTTTTT
>TRBJ2-3|TRBV5-1|NA|NA
CASKPPGQNTDTQYF
TGCGCCAGCAAACCTCCCGGACAGAACACAGATACGCAGTATTTT
>TRBJ2-7|TRBV28|many|TRBD1
CASSTDRVGYYEQYF
TGTGCCAGCAGCACGGACAGGGTCGGCTACTACGAGCAGTACTTC
>TRBJ2-5|TRBV28|many|NA
CASGGTEETQYF
TGTGCCAGCGGGGGGACAGAAGAGACCCAGTACTTC
>TRBJ1-4|TRBV7-3|NA|NA
CASSLIRGEKLFF
TGTGCCAGCAGCTTAATAAGAGGTGAAAAACTGTTTTTT
>TRBJ2-5|TRBV5-1|many|NA
CASSFPGEQETQYF
TGCGCCAGCAGCTTCCCAGGGGAACAAGAGACCCAGTACTTC
>TRBJ1-1|TRBV28|NA|NA
CASSLWGGAFF
TGTGCCAGCAGTTTATGGGGTGGTGCTTTCTTT
>TRBJ1-5|TRBV9|many|TRBD1
CASSVGGTGNQPQHF
TGTGCCAGCAGCGTAGGGGGGACAGGGAATCAGCCCCAGCATTTT